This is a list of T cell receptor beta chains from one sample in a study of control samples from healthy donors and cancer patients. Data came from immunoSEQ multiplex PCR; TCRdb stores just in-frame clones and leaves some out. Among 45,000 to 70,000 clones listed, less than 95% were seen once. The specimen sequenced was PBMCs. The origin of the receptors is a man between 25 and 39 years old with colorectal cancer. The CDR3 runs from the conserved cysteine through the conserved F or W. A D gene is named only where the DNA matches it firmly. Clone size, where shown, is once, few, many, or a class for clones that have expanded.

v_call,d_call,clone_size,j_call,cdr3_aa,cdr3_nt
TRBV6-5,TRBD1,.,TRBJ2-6,CASRAGGSGANVLTF,TGTGCCAGCAGGGCAGGGGGCTCTGGGGCCAACGTCCTGACTTTC
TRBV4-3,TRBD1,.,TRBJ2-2,CASSQSLPGQLTNTGELFF,TGCGCCAGCAGCCAATCCCTCCCGGGACAGCTGACGAACACCGGGGAGCTGTTTTTT
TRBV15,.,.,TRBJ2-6,CATSRDSAGVRRSGANVLTF,TGTGCCACCAGCAGAGATTCCGCAGGTGTTCGTCGTTCTGGGGCCAACGTCCTGACTTTC
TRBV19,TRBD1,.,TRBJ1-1,CASSTRPTGGRGTEAFF,TGTGCCAGTAGTACACGACCGACAGGGGGTCGGGGCACTGAAGCTTTCTTT
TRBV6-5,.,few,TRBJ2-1,CASSYSIQAEQFF,TGTGCCAGCAGTTACTCGATTCAGGCTGAGCAGTTCTTC
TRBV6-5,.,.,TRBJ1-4,CASSYRGVANEKLFF,TGTGCCAGCAGTTACCGGGGGGTAGCTAATGAAAAACTGTTTTTT
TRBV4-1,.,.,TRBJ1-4,CASSQGLGQRDEKLFF,TGCGCCAGCAGCCAAGGTTTAGGACAGAGGGATGAAAAACTGTTTTTT
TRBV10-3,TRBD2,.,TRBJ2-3,CAISVERGGEDTQYF,TGTGCCATCAGTGTAGAACGGGGGGGCGAAGATACGCAGTATTTT
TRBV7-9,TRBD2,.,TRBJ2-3,CASSPWTSGFTDTQYF,TGTGCCAGCAGCCCCTGGACTAGCGGCTTCACAGATACGCAGTATTTT
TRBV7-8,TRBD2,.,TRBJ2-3,CASSSLAGGQSDTQYF,TGTGCCAGCAGCTCGCTAGCGGGGGGGCAATCGGATACGCAGTATTTT
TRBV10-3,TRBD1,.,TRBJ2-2,CAISESLGQGSSGELFF,TGTGCCATCAGTGAGTCTCTGGGACAGGGGTCATCCGGGGAGCTGTTTTTT
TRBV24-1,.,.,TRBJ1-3,CATSDSGTKGNTIYF,TGTGCCACCAGTGATTCCGGGACAAAAGGAAACACCATATATTTT
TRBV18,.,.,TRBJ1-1,CASSPGPGSTEAFF,TGTGCCAGCTCACCGGGGCCGGGATCCACTGAAGCTTTCTTT